The present entry profiles one TCR beta chain with its context. The antigen is not known. The trim removed 5 bases at V and 0 bases at J, leaving 9 bases unmatched. CDR1 and CDR2 from the germline V gene are LNHDA and SQIVND (reference sequence). This CDR3 contains 18 residues. All the people who gave samples were healthy bone marrow donors. This entry is derived from a study of cytomegalovirus exposure and HLA in healthy donors. Broader study findings: A link between a missense DCLRE1C variant and TCR beta V- and J-gene trimming emerged from a later analysis. Through in vitro validation, a few CMV-associated chains were shown to be specific for CMV antigens. Per a prior analysis, the majority of TCR beta V segments were productive roughly 87% or roughly 30% of the time.

Primers: 60 Vbeta forward and 13 Jbeta reverse. The repertoire was sequenced with immunoSEQ multiplex PCR; TCRdb's copy has only in-frame clones and lacks some. The sample has more than 90,000 clones; 81% are singletons. The V and J genes are TRBV19 and TRBJ2-1; 11 bases map to TRBD2. The sequence derives from a woman aged 70-85 years in good health and CMV-seropositive. Material for sequencing was PBMCs. Written as DNA, the CDR3 is TGTGCCAGTAGTTTACGAACTAGCGGGAGAGGCTCCTACAATGAGCAGTTCTTC. It is translated as CASSLRTSGRGSYNEQFF. The variable domain in full, with the rest retrieved from reference TRBV19 and TRBJ2-1, is DGGITQSPKYLFRKEGQNVTLSCEQNLNHDAMYWYRQDPGQGLRLIYYSQIVNDFQKGDIAEGYSVSREKKESFPLTVTSAQKNPTAFYLCASSLRTSGRGSYNEQFFGPGTRLTVL.